This TCR beta chain stems from a study of T-cell reconstitution after alpha-beta-depleted transplantation in children. The CDR3 extends over 15 amino acids. V lost 4 bases to trimming and J lost 4 bases; unmatched junction nucleotides: 6. CDR1 is SQVTM, CDR2 ANQGSEA, per germline. Molecular barcoding with unique molecular identifiers was used for the TCRbeta library. Each CDR3 protein is one row after TCRdb ran MiXCR on the PCR reads. The repertoire holds almost 500,000 distinct CDR3 sequences, with roughly an eighth as singletons. This clonotype was seen at least ten times. The chain has TRBV29-1 and TRBJ2-1, with TRBD1 matching 11 bases. The TCR sequence derives from a human donor who donated a stem cell graft to a child with combined immunodeficiency. Sequenced material: PBMCs from the stem cell graft donor, taken from the stem cell graft. The CDR3 is CSVAGGQGVYNEQFF. Here the CDR3 DNA reads TGCAGCGTTGCGGGGGGACAGGGGGTTTACAATGAGCAGTTCTTC.